Listed here are 21 T cell receptor beta chains from one sample, sequenced in a study of T cell changes during pregnancy in multiple sclerosis. Measured with immunoSEQ multiplex PCR; TCRdb has only the in-frame clones, and not every one. The table records 52,000 or so clones, 85% to 90% of them present only once. The source was CD4+ T cells from peripheral blood mononuclear cells, collected in the first trimester of pregnancy. All receptors derive from a female donor with multiple sclerosis, enrolled in a pregnancy study.

J is TRBJ1-3 and V is TRBV7-6, with 12 bases identical to TRBD1. The CDR3 is 19 amino acids. Germline V gene lookup returns CDR1 SGHVS and CDR2 FNYEAQ. J gave up 6 bases and V 0 bases, and 12 bases lay outside the gene matches. In DNA, the CDR3 is TGTGCCAGCAGCTTAGCCCCTTCTACTGGGACAGGGGGCGAAAACACCATATATTTT. This gives the protein CASSLAPSTGTGGENTIYF.

The count of this clone is one. This chain links TRBV6-1 with TRBJ2-7; 7 nucleotides match TRBD1. CDR1 is MNHNS and CDR2 is SASEGT in the germline V gene. The V segment lost 7 bases and the J segment 1 base; nucleotides outside the gene matches: 1. CDR3 length: 12 amino acids. This CDR3 is CASTRGSYEQYF. For the CDR3, the DNA is TGTGCCAGCACCAGGGGGTCCTACGAGCAGTACTTC.

The chain employs TRBV29-1 and TRBJ2-7, with 8 nucleotides matching TRBD2. The CDR3 length is 14 residues. The V gene end was trimmed by 7 bases and the J gene end by 0 bases; junction bases not matched to a gene: 8. CDR1 is SQVTM and CDR2 is ANQGSEA in the germline V gene. This CDR3 is CSGRSGGSSYEQYF. The CDR3 region has the DNA TGCAGCGGCAGGTCGGGGGGGAGCTCCTACGAGCAGTACTTC.

J is TRBJ1-2 and V is TRBV4-3; 8 positions match TRBD1. CDR3 size: 15 residues. Germline V gene lookup returns CDR1 LGHNA and CDR2 YSLEER. V lost 0 bases, J lost 2 bases, and 2 bases stayed unmatched. CDR3 sequence reads: CASSQDDRGNYGYTF. The CDR3 DNA is TGCGCCAGCAGCCAAGATGACAGGGGAAACTATGGCTACACCTTC.

This clone has a single count. V and J are TRBV6-1 and TRBJ2-7; D remains ambiguous. The CDR3 has 12 amino acids. The V gene's germline CDR1 is MNHNS and CDR2 SASEGT. The V end was cut by 10 bases, the J end by 0 bases, with 10 bases between. In nucleotides, the CDR3 is TGTGCCACCACGGAGAGCTCCTACGAGCAGTACTTC. Its translation is CATTESSYEQYF.

This clone was found once. V usage is TRBV19 and J usage is TRBJ2-7; 12 bases line up with TRBD2. Trimming took 3 bases from V and 2 from J; bases not matched to a gene: 11. The CDR3 contains 18 residues. The germline CDR1 and CDR2 sequences are LNHDA and SQIVND (reference sequence). CDR3 in DNA: TGTGCCAGTAGTATCCAGGGCACTAGCGGGAGGAAAACCTACGAGCAGTACTTC. Protein product: CASSIQGTSGRKTYEQYF.

The chain is built from TRBV2 and TRBJ2-7; 8 positions match TRBD1. The CDR3 spans 14 residues. Trimming took 2 bases from V and 2 from J; bases not matched to a gene: 2. Germline V gene data show CDR1 as SNHLY and CDR2 as FYNNEI. The DNA for the CDR3 is TGTGCCAGCAGTGAACAGGGGGCAGCCTACGAGCAGTACTTC. Translating it yields CASSEQGAAYEQYF. Complete variable domain (other parts from reference TRBV2 and TRBJ2-7): EPEVTQTPSHQVTQMGQEVILRCVPISNHLYFYWYRQILGQKVEFLVSFYNNEISEKSEIFDDQFSVERPDGSNFTLKIRSTKLEDSAMYFCASSEQGAAYEQYFGPGTRLTVT.

The V call is TRBV11-3, the J call TRBJ2-7, with 8 bases fitting TRBD1. Looked up from germline, CDR1 is SGHNT and CDR2 is YENEEA. The V and J ends lost 4 bases and 0 bases, in that order; junction bases with no gene match: 5. The CDR3 loop spans 15 amino acids. Here the CDR3 reads CASSSGQVSSYEQYF. CDR3 in DNA: TGTGCCAGCAGCTCGGGACAGGTTAGCTCCTACGAGCAGTACTTC. Based on the CDR3 plus reference TRBV11-3 and TRBJ2-7, the full variable domain is EAGVVQSPRYKIIEKKQPVAFWCNPISGHNTLYWYLQNLGQGPELLIRYENEEAVDDSQLPKDRFSAERLKGVDSTLKIQPAELGDSAVYLCASSSGQVSSYEQYFGPGTRLTVT.

This clone came up once. The J gene is TRBJ1-5, the V gene TRBV28; D is perhaps TRBD1 (6 bases). The V and J ends lost 4 bases and 7 bases respectively, with 14 bases between them. CDR1 and CDR2 (germline): MDHEN, SYDVKM. The CDR3 consists of 14 residues. In nucleotides, the CDR3 is TGTGCCAGCAGTTCCCACAGGGTACTGCAGCCCCAGCATTTT. Translated, it gives CASSSHRVLQPQHF.

This chain links TRBV6-5 with TRBJ2-1; tentative D call: TRBD2 (6 bases). The CDR3 runs to 15 residues. The germline gives CDR1 MNHEY, CDR2 SVGAGI. Trimming left V 2 bases short and J 0 bases short, with 8 bases between. For the CDR3, the DNA is TGTGCCAGCAGTTACAGCGGGTTCTCCTACAATGAGCAGTTCTTC. Translation: CASSYSGFSYNEQFF.

This rearrangement joins TRBV7-3 to TRBJ2-3, with D possibly matching TRBD2 (5 bases). The CDR3 totals 14 residues. Germline V gives CDR1 SGHTA, CDR2 FQGTGA. The V end lost 4 bases, the J end lost 0 bases, and 8 bases lay between the germline ends. Here the CDR3 DNA reads TGTGCCAGCAGCTCGCGGACTAGCACAGATACGCAGTATTTT. Its translation: CASSSRTSTDTQYF.

This rearrangement joins TRBV19 to TRBJ2-4; tentative D call: TRBD2 (6 bases). V lost 5 bases, J lost 5 bases, and 10 bases lay in between. The CDR3 has 13 residues. Germline CDR1 LNHDA, CDR2 SQIVND (reference sequence). CDR3 sequence (DNA): TGTGCCAGTAGTGTGGGAGGTGAAAACATTCAGTACTTC. It encodes CASSVGGENIQYF.

This chain links TRBV6-1 with TRBJ2-7; 7 positions agree with TRBD1. The V and J ends lost 2 bases and 4 bases, in that order; junction bases with no gene match: 8. CDR1 MNHNS and CDR2 SASEGT come from the germline V gene. The CDR3 length is 15 residues. DNA of the CDR3: TGTGCCAGCAGTGAACCCACAGGGGCGCCTTACGAGCAGTACTTC. Its translation is CASSEPTGAPYEQYF.

The chain is built from TRBV5-5 and TRBJ2-7; 8 nucleotides align to TRBD1. J was trimmed by 0 bases and V by 4 bases; bases with no gene match: 3. CDR3 length: 14 amino acids. CDR1 is SGHKS, CDR2 YYEKEE, per germline (reference sequence). CDR3 nucleotides: TGTGCCAGCAGCCGGACAGGGAACTCCTACGAGCAGTACTTC. Its protein product is CASSRTGNSYEQYF.

The genes are TRBV7-8 and TRBJ2-1; D is unresolved. V lost 5 bases and J 5 bases, leaving 10 bases between the germline ends. This CDR3 is built from 13 residues. In germline, CDR1 is SGHVS, CDR2 FQNEAQ. CDR3 residues: CASSPWQDNEQFF. CDR3 in DNA: TGTGCCAGCAGCCCATGGCAGGACAATGAGCAGTTCTTC.

The V and J genes are TRBV11-2 and TRBJ1-4; D possibly corresponds to TRBD1 (5 bases). This CDR3 is 15 amino acids long. From germline, CDR1 is SGHAT and CDR2 FQNNGV. V lost 5 bases, J lost 8 bases, and 18 bases lay in between. The CDR3 DNA is TGTGCCAGCAGCCTAAACAGGCTCTCTGGGGAAAAACTGTTTTTT. Its translation: CASSLNRLSGEKLFF.

The chain employs TRBV6-4 and TRBJ2-1; no reliable D call. This CDR3 has 14 amino acids. Deletions cut 4 bases from V and 4 bases from J, with 11 bases between. Germline-derived CDR1 and CDR2 are MRHNA and SNTAGT. The CDR3: CASSVELRYNEQFF. The CDR3 DNA is TGTGCCAGCAGTGTCGAGCTGAGGTACAATGAGCAGTTCTTC.

This rearrangement joins TRBV19 to TRBJ2-7; D remains unclear. The CDR3 runs 12 residues. CDR1 is LNHDA, CDR2 SQIVND, per germline (reference sequence). Trimming stripped 5 bases from V and 5 bases from J, with 10 bases between. DNA of the CDR3: TGTGCCAGTAGTGGCATTGCAAACGAGCAGTACTTC. This gives the protein CASSGIANEQYF.

The CDR3 DNA reads as TGTGCCATCAGCCCGGACAGCGCGAACACCGGGGAGCTGTTTTTT. Translated: CAISPDSANTGELFF. This rearrangement joins TRBV10-3 to TRBJ2-2; possibly TRBD1 for D (6 bases). Germline V lookup: CDR1 ENHRY, CDR2 SYGVKD. With 6 bases removed from V and 0 bases from J, the gap between germline ends came to 11 bases. This CDR3 spans 15 amino acids.

Written as DNA, the CDR3 is TGTGCCAGTAGTATGTCCAGGATGAATCAGCCCCAGCATTTT. As protein: CASSMSRMNQPQHF. The chain joins TRBV19 to TRBJ1-5; D is uncertain. Trimming took 3 bases from V and 4 from J, leaving 10 bases between them. Germline CDR1 LNHDA, CDR2 SQIVND (reference sequence). This CDR3 comprises 14 residues.

The chain carries TRBV5-6 and TRBJ1-6, with 7 bases matching TRBD1. Germline V gives CDR1 SGHDT, CDR2 YYEEEE. This CDR3 has 14 residues. V shed 6 bases, J shed 7 bases, and the junction held 7 bases outside the gene matches. The CDR3: CASTMGQTNSPLHF. As DNA, the CDR3 is TGTGCCAGCACCATGGGACAGACAAATTCACCCCTCCACTTT.